This T cell receptor (beta chain) emerged from a study of cytomegalovirus exposure and HLA in healthy donors. Study-wide findings and caveats: Highly shared variants forming one cluster were likely a sequencing artifact.

In regard to this clone: As yet, its antigen is unknown.

These donors, healthy bone marrow donors, were studied. The PCR made use of 60 Vbeta and 13 Jbeta primers. Measured with immunoSEQ multiplex PCR; TCRdb has only the in-frame clones, and not every one. This table has some 100,000 clones, 73% appearing once. Trimming pared 2 bases from V and 5 bases from J, leaving 7 bases between. Germline values: CDR1 SGHAT, CDR2 FQNNGV. The CDR3 extends over 13 amino acids. This clonotype was sampled from a man between 35 and 55 years old in good health and CMV-seronegative. The sequenced sample was PBMCs. The chain uses TRBV11-2 and TRBJ1-3; D unresolved. The DNA of the CDR3 is TGTGCCAGCAGCTTAATGGGCAGAAACACCATATATTTT. Protein sequence: CASSLMGRNTIYF.